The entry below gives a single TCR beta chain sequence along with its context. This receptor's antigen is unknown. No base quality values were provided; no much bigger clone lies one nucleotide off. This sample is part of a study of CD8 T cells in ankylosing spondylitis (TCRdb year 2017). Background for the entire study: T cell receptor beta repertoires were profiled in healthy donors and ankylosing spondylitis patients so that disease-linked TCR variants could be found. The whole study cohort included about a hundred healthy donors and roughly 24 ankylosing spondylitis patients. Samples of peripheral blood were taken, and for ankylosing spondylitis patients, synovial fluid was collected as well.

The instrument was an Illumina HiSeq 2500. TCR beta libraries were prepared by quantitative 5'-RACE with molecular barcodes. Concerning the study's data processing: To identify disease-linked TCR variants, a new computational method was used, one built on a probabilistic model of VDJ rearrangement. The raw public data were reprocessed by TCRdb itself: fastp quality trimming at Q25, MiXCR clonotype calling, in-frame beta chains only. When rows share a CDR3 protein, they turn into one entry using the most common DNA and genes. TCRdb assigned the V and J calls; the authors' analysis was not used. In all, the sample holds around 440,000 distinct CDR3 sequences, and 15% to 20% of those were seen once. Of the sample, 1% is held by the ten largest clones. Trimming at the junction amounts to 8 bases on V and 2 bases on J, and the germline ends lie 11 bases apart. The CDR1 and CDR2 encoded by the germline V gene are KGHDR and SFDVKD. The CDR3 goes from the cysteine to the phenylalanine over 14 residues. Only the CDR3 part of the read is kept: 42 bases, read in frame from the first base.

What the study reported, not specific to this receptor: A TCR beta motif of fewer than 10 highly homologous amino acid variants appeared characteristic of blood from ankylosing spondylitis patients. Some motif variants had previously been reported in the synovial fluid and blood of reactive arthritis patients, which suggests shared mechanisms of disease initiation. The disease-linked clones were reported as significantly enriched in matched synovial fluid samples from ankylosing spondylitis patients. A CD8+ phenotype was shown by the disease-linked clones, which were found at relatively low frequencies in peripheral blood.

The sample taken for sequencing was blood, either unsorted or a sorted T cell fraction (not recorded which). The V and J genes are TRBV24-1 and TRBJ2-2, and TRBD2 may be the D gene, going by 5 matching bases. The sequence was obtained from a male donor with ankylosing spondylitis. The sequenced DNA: TGTGCCACCAAAAGCGGTACCAACACCGGGGAGCTGTTTTTT. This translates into CATKSGTNTGELFF.